The 14 T cell receptor beta chains below were found in one sample sequenced in a study of beta chain features in type 1 diabetes. Study-wide points: All four CD4+ subsets of Type 1 diabetes patients contained TCRB CDR3s that were moderately but significantly shorter.

These receptors have no known antigen. The authors reverse transcribed all of the isolated RNA, so sequencing captured expressed TCRB transcripts. The assay was immunoSEQ multiplex PCR, and TCRdb's table has in-frame clones only and misses some. The data hold under 300,000 clones, with 14% observed a single time. Input material: naive CD4+ T cells from blood. The source is a man aged 25-45 years with type 1 diabetes.

The chain recombines TRBV6-5 with TRBJ1-5; D is uncertain. The CDR3 contains 13 residues. Germline V gene sequence: CDR1 MNHEY, CDR2 SVGAGI. The V gene lost 10 bases and the J gene lost 0 bases, with 10 bases spanning the gap. This chain's CDR3 is CATSRYSNQPQHF. CDR3 nucleotides: TGTGCCACCTCACGCTATAGCAATCAGCCCCAGCATTTT.

This clone was detected only a few times. CDR3 nucleotides: TGTGCCAGCAGTCGAAATACAGGTGACACTGAAGCTTTCTTT. The encoded protein is CASSRNTGDTEAFF. The chain uses TRBV7-9 and TRBJ1-1; perhaps TRBD1 as D (5 bases). Per the germline V gene, CDR1 is SEHNR and CDR2 is FQNEAQ (reference sequence). This CDR3 is built from 14 residues. V dropped 6 bases and J dropped 3 bases, with 14 bases sitting between them.

This clone was seen more than once but under ten times. This sequence joins TRBV5-6 and TRBJ2-5; possible D gene TRBD1, 7 bases. Germline V gene lookup returns CDR1 SGHDT and CDR2 YYEEEE. Trimming removed 4 bases at V and 5 bases at J, with 12 bases between. The CDR3 loop spans 13 amino acids. The CDR3 sequence is CASSPTGRETQYF. The CDR3 nucleotides are TGTGCCAGCAGCCCGACAGGGAGGGAGACCCAGTACTTC.

The gene calls are TRBV19 and TRBJ1-2, with D perhaps TRBD1 (6 bases). Germline CDR1 reads LNHDA; CDR2 reads SQIVND (reference sequence). This CDR3 has 14 amino acids. V dropped 5 bases and J dropped 6 bases, with 16 bases sitting between them. This chain's CDR3 is CASSPIQGTHGYTF. For the CDR3, the DNA is TGTGCCAGTAGTCCAATCCAGGGGACCCATGGCTACACCTTC.

This clone was counted a few times. The genes are TRBV2 and TRBJ2-3; D is unclear. CDR1 SNHLY and CDR2 FYNNEI come from the germline V gene. The V end lost 2 bases, the J end lost 6 bases, and 6 bases lay between the germline ends. The CDR3 spans 12 residues. The CDR3 nucleotides are TGTGCCAGCAGTGAAACTTCGGATACGCAGTATTTT. Amino acid sequence: CASSETSDTQYF.

DNA for the CDR3: TGCGCCAGCAGCGGGGACAGGCTGAACACTGAAGCTTTCTTT. This gives the protein CASSGDRLNTEAFF. V usage is TRBV5-1 and J usage is TRBJ1-1, with 8 bases aligning to TRBD1. In germline, CDR1 is SGHRS, CDR2 YFSETQ. Trimming took 4 bases from V and 0 from J; bases not matched to a gene: 2. The CDR3 has 14 residues.

V and J are TRBV19 and TRBJ2-7; D is perhaps TRBD2 (5 bases). The CDR3 spans 12 residues. Germline V gene sequence: CDR1 LNHDA, CDR2 SQIVND (reference sequence). V lost 7 bases and J lost 3, with 10 bases in between. The CDR3 DNA follows: TGTGCCAGTATGGCTAGCAGCTACGAGCAGTACTTC. Translating gives CASMASSYEQYF.

Notes on this clone: Within the sample, other DNA sequences also encode this same CDR3. This rearrangement joins TRBV30 to TRBJ1-1; D might be TRBD1 (5 bases). Trimming pared 0 bases from V and 2 bases from J, leaving 7 bases between. Germline-derived CDR1 and CDR2 are GTSNPN and SVGIG (reference sequence). There are 13 residues in the CDR3. Written as DNA, the CDR3 is TGTGCCTGGAGTGTACAGGCAAACACTGAAGCTTTCTTT. This sequence encodes CAWSVQANTEAFF.

J is TRBJ1-1 and V is TRBV2, with unresolved D. This CDR3 is built from 12 residues. Germline V gene lookup returns CDR1 SNHLY and CDR2 FYNNEI. With 6 bases removed from V and 4 bases from J, the gap between germline ends came to 9 bases. CDR3 region: CASRAGGTEAFF. CDR3 nucleotide sequence: TGTGCCAGCAGAGCGGGTGGCACTGAAGCTTTCTTT. The full variable domain, in which reference TRBV2 and TRBJ1-1 provide the parts outside the CDR3, is EPEVTQTPSHQVTQMGQEVILRCVPISNHLYFYWYRQILGQKVEFLVSFYNNEISEKSEIFDDQFSVERPDGSNFTLKIRSTKLEDSAMYFCASRAGGTEAFFGQGTRLTVV.

This clone was seen a few times. The V and J genes are TRBV5-1 and TRBJ2-7; 7 positions agree with TRBD1. This CDR3 spans 15 amino acids. The ends lost 3 bases at V and 1 base at J; junction bases unmatched: 7. Per the germline V gene, CDR1 is SGHRS and CDR2 is YFSETQ. The CDR3 sequence is CASSSGTVGSYEQYF. The CDR3 nucleotides are TGCGCCAGCAGCTCGGGGACAGTGGGGTCCTACGAGCAGTACTTC.

The gene calls are TRBV6-5 and TRBJ2-5; D is possibly TRBD1 (6 bases). This CDR3 region has 13 residues. Germline-derived CDR1 and CDR2 are MNHEY and SVGAGI. Trimming cost V 6 bases and J 4 bases, with 12 bases left between them. As DNA, the CDR3 is TGTGCCAGCAGCCCAGGGGTGGGAGAGACCCAGTACTTC. Residues: CASSPGVGETQYF.

This clone was seen more than once but under ten times. The chain links TRBV30 to TRBJ2-3; TRBD2 matches 8 bases. The length of the CDR3 is 15 residues. Trimming took 3 bases from V and 2 from J; bases not matched to a gene: 7. From germline, CDR1 is GTSNPN and CDR2 SVGIG (reference sequence). CDR3 sequence reads: CAWSPIGGATDTQYF. CDR3 sequence (DNA): TGTGCCTGGAGCCCGATCGGGGGGGCCACAGATACGCAGTATTTT. Full variable domain (outside the CDR3, taken from reference TRBV30 and TRBJ2-3): SQTIHQWPATLVQPVGSPLSLECTVEGTSNPNLYWYRQAAGRGLQLLFYSVGIGQISSEVPQNLSASRPQDRQFILSSKKLLLSDSGFYLCAWSPIGGATDTQYFGPGTRLTVL.

The chain has TRBV6-5 and TRBJ2-1; D perhaps matches TRBD1 (6 bases). Germline V lookup: CDR1 MNHEY, CDR2 SVGAGI. CDR3 size: 13 residues. V was cut by 1 base and J by 10 bases, with 11 bases left in between. The CDR3 sequence is CASSYFLGTEQFF. The CDR3 DNA follows: TGTGCCAGCAGTTACTTCTTAGGGACAGAGCAGTTCTTC.

V usage is TRBV2 and J usage is TRBJ1-2, with TRBD1 identical over 7 bases. The J segment lost 5 bases and the V segment lost 7 bases, leaving 16 bases of the junction unmatched. The CDR3 runs 16 residues. CDR1 and CDR2 (germline): SNHLY, FYNNEI. DNA for the CDR3: TGTGCCAGCACCCCACCGGGACAGCGCCGTGTGTATGGCTACACCTTC. Protein: CASTPPGQRRVYGYTF.